A single sample gave rise to the 2 T cell receptor beta chains below, sequenced in a study of blood T cell repertoires in COVID-19. The data were produced by immunoSEQ multiplex PCR, yet TCRdb's version contains in-frame clones alone and is incomplete. The sample holds about 220,000 clones, approximately 80% seen once. Sample: peripheral blood. The receptors shown here come from a human donor in a cohort sampled during active COVID-19.

The chain uses TRBV11-3 and TRBJ2-1; 9 bases are a match to TRBD2. This CDR3 is 13 amino acids long. The ends lost 4 bases at V and 9 bases at J; junction bases unmatched: 4. Per the germline V gene, CDR1 is SGHNT and CDR2 is YENEEA. The CDR3 region is CASSSSGNAEQFF. Here the CDR3 DNA reads TGTGCCAGCAGCTCTAGCGGGAACGCTGAGCAGTTCTTC.

This clone was seen a single time. V usage is TRBV27 and J usage is TRBJ1-4; D gene uncertain. Germline CDR1 reads MNHEY; CDR2 reads SMNVEV (reference sequence). V lost 5 bases and J 0 bases, leaving 7 bases between the germline ends. The CDR3 runs to 14 residues. The CDR3 region is CASSVLSTNEKLFF. CDR3 coding DNA: TGTGCCAGCAGTGTCCTTTCAACTAATGAAAAACTGTTTTTT.